Listed below are T cell receptor beta chains from one sample, sequenced in a study of vaccination and CD4 T cells after COVID-19. These receptors' antigens are unknown. TCRdb called the PCR reads again in MiXCR, with one record for every CDR3 protein. The table includes more than 15,000 distinct CDR3 sequences, just under 45% detected once. Sample: CD4+ T cells from blood, cultured in vitro. Receptors originate from a human donor who had recovered from COVID-19. Both conserved end residues are part of each CDR3. A D gene is named only where the DNA matches it firmly. Clone size is not always given. Where it is, it says once, few, many or a class for expanded clones.

abundance	v_gene	d_gene	j_gene	len	CDR3aa	CDR3nt
.	TRBV5-1	.	TRBJ1-1	15	CASSLSTVGVTEAFF	TGCGCCAGCAGCTTGTCAACGGTGGGTGTCACTGAAGCTTTCTTT
few	TRBV12-3/TRBV12-4	TRBD1	TRBJ1-1	16	CASSPPDRGHNTEAFF	TGTGCCAGCAGTCCCCCGGACAGGGGACATAACACTGAAGCTTTCTTT
few	TRBV6-5	.	TRBJ1-5	14	CASSYAGYNQPQHF	TGTGCCAGCAGTTACGCGGGGTATAATCAGCCCCAGCATTTT
few	TRBV6-1	.	TRBJ2-2	13	CASSDGVPGELFF	TGTGCCAGCAGTGATGGGGTCCCCGGGGAGCTGTTTTTT
few	TRBV6-1	.	TRBJ1-2	16	CASSEIGDDRRYGYTF	TGTGCCAGCAGTGAAATCGGTGATGACAGGAGATATGGCTACACCTTC
.	TRBV11-2	.	TRBJ1-1	12	CASSLEGAGAFF	TGTGCCAGCAGCTTAGAAGGGGCTGGGGCTTTCTTT
.	TRBV7-2	TRBD1	TRBJ2-6	17	CASSFTLDRDGANVLTF	TGTGCCAGCAGCTTCACCCTCGACAGGGATGGGGCCAACGTCCTGACTTTC
.	TRBV18	TRBD1	TRBJ1-6	15	CASSPVDRGGSPLHF	TGTGCCAGCTCACCGGTCGACAGGGGTGGCTCACCCCTCCACTTT
.	TRBV20-1	TRBD1	TRBJ1-2	13	CSGTLGTAYGYTF	TGCAGTGGGACTTTGGGGACAGCCTATGGCTACACCTTC
.	TRBV18	.	TRBJ2-3	12	CASSPQEDTQYF	TGTGCCAGCTCACCGCAGGAAGATACGCAGTATTTT
few	TRBV12-3/TRBV12-4	.	TRBJ1-1	13	CASSLRANTEAFF	TGTGCCAGCAGTTTGCGAGCGAACACTGAAGCTTTCTTT
.	TRBV20-1	TRBD1	TRBJ1-5	15	CSASAPGTGEQPQHF	TGCAGTGCTAGCGCTCCCGGGACAGGGGAACAGCCCCAGCATTTT
few	TRBV6-1	TRBD1	TRBJ1-1	16	CASSPGQGLELTEAFF	TGTGCCAGCAGTCCTGGACAGGGCTTAGAACTCACTGAAGCTTTCTTT
.	TRBV5-1	TRBD1	TRBJ2-1	16	CASSARLQGAGFEQFF	TGCGCCAGCAGCGCCCGTCTCCAGGGGGCTGGATTTGAGCAGTTCTTC
.	TRBV7-9	.	TRBJ1-5	15	CASSLGGGLNQPQHF	TGTGCCAGCAGCTTGGGCGGAGGCCTCAATCAGCCCCAGCATTTT
few	TRBV14	TRBD1	TRBJ2-2	15	CASSQVYSTGGELFF	TGTGCCAGCAGCCAAGTTTACTCGACAGGGGGGGAGCTGTTTTTT
.	TRBV6-1	TRBD1	TRBJ1-1	14	CASRVGTVNTEAFF	TGTGCCAGCAGAGTTGGGACAGTGAACACTGAAGCTTTCTTT
.	TRBV6-1	.	TRBJ1-1	17	CASTPYDSRRPNTEAFF	TGTGCCAGCACCCCCTACGACAGCCGAAGACCGAACACTGAAGCTTTCTTT
few	TRBV6-5	.	TRBJ2-7	12	CASSYSRVEQYF	TGTGCCAGCAGTTACTCGAGGGTCGAGCAGTACTTC
.	TRBV20-1	.	TRBJ2-2	12	CSASQRTGELFF	TGCAGTGCTAGTCAGCGGACCGGGGAGCTGTTTTTT
.	TRBV20-1	.	TRBJ1-2	13	CSAAPGSHYGYTF	TGCAGTGCGGCTCCTGGCAGCCACTATGGCTACACCTTC
.	TRBV2	.	TRBJ1-5	13	CASKGLPDQPQHF	TGTGCCAGCAAGGGCCTGCCAGATCAGCCCCAGCATTTT
.	TRBV28	.	TRBJ1-2	14	CASRRQSGLYGYTF	TGTGCCAGCAGGAGACAGTCAGGCCTCTATGGCTACACCTTC
few	TRBV6-2/TRBV6-3	TRBD1	TRBJ1-1	19	CASSLSRQGRINRNTEAFF	TGTGCCAGCAGTCTTTCTAGACAGGGGCGAATAAACAGGAACACTGAAGCTTTCTTT
.	TRBV2	.	TRBJ1-5	13	CASSGPRGQPQHF	TGTGCCAGCAGTGGCCCTAGGGGCCAGCCCCAGCATTTT
few	TRBV5-1	.	TRBJ2-5	15	CASSTTGDPQETQYF	TGCGCCAGCAGCACAACGGGGGACCCCCAGGAGACCCAGTACTTC
.	TRBV20-1	.	TRBJ2-5	16	CSARDFQRLPEGAQYF	TGCAGTGCTAGAGATTTTCAGCGGCTCCCCGAAGGGGCCCAGTACTTC
few	TRBV7-6	.	TRBJ1-6	16	CASSSRATDYNSPLHF	TGTGCTAGCAGCTCCCGGGCGACTGACTATAATTCACCCCTCCACTTT
.	TRBV25-1	.	TRBJ2-5	14	CASSDSLAGETQYF	TGTGCCAGCAGTGATTCGCTAGCCGGGGAGACCCAGTACTTC
.	TRBV18	.	TRBJ1-1	15	CASSPRIAQGAEAFF	TGCGCCAGCTCACCTAGGATTGCCCAGGGCGCTGAAGCTTTCTTT
.	TRBV27	TRBD2	TRBJ2-3	13	CAASGRAKDTQYF	TGTGCCGCTAGCGGGAGGGCCAAAGATACGCAGTATTTT
.	TRBV28	.	TRBJ1-1	14	CASSFGGVETEAFF	TGTGCCAGCAGTTTTGGGGGCGTAGAAACTGAAGCTTTCTTT
few	TRBV19	.	TRBJ1-2	15	CASTRQAPTNYGYTF	TGTGCCAGTACGAGACAGGCCCCTACTAACTATGGCTACACCTTC
.	TRBV6-1	.	TRBJ2-7	14	CASRSRPSSYEQYF	TGTGCCAGCCGGAGCCGACCGTCATCCTACGAGCAGTACTTC
.	TRBV6-5	TRBD1	TRBJ1-3	15	CASSYTGTGGNTIYF	TGTGCCAGCAGTTACACCGGGACAGGTGGAAACACCATATATTTT
few	TRBV28	.	TRBJ2-7	12	CASSRQGYEQYF	TGTGCCAGCAGCCGCCAGGGCTACGAGCAGTACTTC
.	TRBV10-1	.	TRBJ2-7	15	CASSADGTGYVEQYF	TGCGCCAGCAGCGCCGACGGGACGGGGTACGTCGAGCAGTACTTC
.	TRBV4-3	.	TRBJ2-3	16	CASSQEVGPPRDTQYF	TGCGCCAGCAGCCAAGAGGTCGGACCACCAAGGGATACGCAGTATTTT